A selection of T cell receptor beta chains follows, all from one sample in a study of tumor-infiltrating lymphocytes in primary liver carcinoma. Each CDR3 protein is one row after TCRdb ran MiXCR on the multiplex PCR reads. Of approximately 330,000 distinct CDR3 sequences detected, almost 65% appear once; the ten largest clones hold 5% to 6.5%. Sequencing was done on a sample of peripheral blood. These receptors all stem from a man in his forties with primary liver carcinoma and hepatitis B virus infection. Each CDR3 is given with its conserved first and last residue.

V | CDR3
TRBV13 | CASGFGTGAVSGANVLTF
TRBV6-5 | CASRSADRLYGYTF
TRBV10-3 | CATSGPSRGSQETQYF
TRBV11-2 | CTSSATHSYEHYF
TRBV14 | CANSQDKSGPSPDYNEQFF
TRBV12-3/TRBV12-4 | CASGHMGRSDTQYF
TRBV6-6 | CASSYLGGQDGGNQPQHF
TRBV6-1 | CASSPEGGPGKLFF
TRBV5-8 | CASRNLGLAGGPGFNEQFF
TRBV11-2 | CACSLVGTPPYNEQFF
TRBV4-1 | CASSRIAGEDTQYF
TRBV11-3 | CANSPRTMDEQFF
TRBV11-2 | CATRGTSGSYEQYF
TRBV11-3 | CAGSLGTANPGELFF
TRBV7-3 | CASSLMGGIDTDTQYF
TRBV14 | CASSLRGAIRRTDTQYF
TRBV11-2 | CASSLGTGRRYF
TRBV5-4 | CASSFGGRREQYF
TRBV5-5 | CASGLAHPDQFF
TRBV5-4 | CASSFFGLDGETQYF
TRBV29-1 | CSVEKVLGSGANVLTF
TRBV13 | CASSLGVREETQYF
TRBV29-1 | CSGAGISNGELFF
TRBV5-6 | CASTQRGMMWDTQYF
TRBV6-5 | CANSGLAVTGELFF
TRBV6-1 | CASSERRERITDTQYF
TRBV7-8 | CASSSESSYNEQFF
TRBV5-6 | CASSLMTDTQYF
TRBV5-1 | CASSPRADRVNSEAFF
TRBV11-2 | CDTSLAGPSYEQYF
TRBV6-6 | CASYEGRINYDYTF
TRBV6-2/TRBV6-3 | CASSTPGHWPGGYTF
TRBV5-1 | CASSGTSGRYEQFF
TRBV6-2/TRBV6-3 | CASRVLGEQYF
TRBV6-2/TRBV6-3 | CASSYGHTTGTQYF
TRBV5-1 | CASSVDSSSTDTQYF
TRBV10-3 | CAMSRDSLGEQFF
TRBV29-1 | CSVEGLAGDFTDTQYF
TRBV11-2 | CASSLDRDGANVLTF
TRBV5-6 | CASNLIPGVDEQFF
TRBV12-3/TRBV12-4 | CASSKPGTGLFQTQHF
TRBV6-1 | CASSGTGSGNTIYF
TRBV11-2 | CASSRRRDETEAFF
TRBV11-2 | CASSFFLSSGRAVETQYF
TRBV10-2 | CTSSEYAGGSGEQFF
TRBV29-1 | CSVENILAEADIDTQYF
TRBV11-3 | CASTNGGANTEAFF
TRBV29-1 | CSVVPGVGTDTQYF
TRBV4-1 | CASSQRGSNPGELFF
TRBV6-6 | CASSYLGPDGGSGNTIYF
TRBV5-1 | CASSPGTYYNEQFF
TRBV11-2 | CVSSSPSGNTIYF
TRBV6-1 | CARRDILEGAYEQYF
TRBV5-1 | CASSLRTGGYGYTF
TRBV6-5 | CASSASGGSTDTQSF
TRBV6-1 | CASSLDGRGTDTQYF
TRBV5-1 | CASSPYRAGANVLTF